There are many counts of the clone carrying this T cell receptor beta chain. Its antigen is as yet unknown. Trimming shortened V by 5 bases and J by 0 bases, and 14 bases separated the two germline ends. This CDR3 region has 16 residues. Germline V lookup: CDR1 SEHNR, CDR2 FQNEAQ (reference sequence). The TCR library protocol was used to attach unique molecular identifiers. These identifiers were attached to individual cDNA molecules. TCRdb reanalysed the 5' RACE reads using MiXCR and keeps one entry per CDR3 protein. Of around 60,000 distinct CDR3 sequences detected, about an eighth appear once; the ten largest clones hold approximately 10%. The data originate from a study of early T cells in non-severe SARS-CoV-2 infection. Study details: Unpaired chains resulted from sequencing bulk RNA of unsorted whole blood. Study observations and caveats: Lookups in VDJdb leaned toward anti-spike CD8 responses and missed private and CD4 specificities.

Sample: whole blood. The clonotype originates from an adult who was a healthcare worker with PCR-confirmed SARS-CoV-2 infection or an uninfected control (not recorded which). V usage is TRBV7-9 and J usage is TRBJ2-1; TRBD1 might be the D (6 bases). The CDR3 sequence is CASSPRQVRSYNEQFF. The DNA of the CDR3 is TGTGCCAGCAGCCCGCGACAGGTCCGCTCCTACAATGAGCAGTTCTTC.